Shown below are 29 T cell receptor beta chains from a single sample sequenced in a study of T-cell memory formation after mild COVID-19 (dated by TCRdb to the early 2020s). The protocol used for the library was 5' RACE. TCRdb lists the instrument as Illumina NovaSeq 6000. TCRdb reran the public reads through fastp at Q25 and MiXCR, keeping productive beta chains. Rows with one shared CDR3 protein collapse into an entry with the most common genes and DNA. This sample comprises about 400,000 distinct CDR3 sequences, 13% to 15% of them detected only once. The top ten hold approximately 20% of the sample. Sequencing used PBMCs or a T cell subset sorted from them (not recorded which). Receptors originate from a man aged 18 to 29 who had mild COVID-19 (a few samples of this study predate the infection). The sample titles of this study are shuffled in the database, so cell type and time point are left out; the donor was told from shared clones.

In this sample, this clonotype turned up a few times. The CDR3 loop is CASTHGQGVYGYTF. For the CDR3, the DNA is TGTGCCAGCACCCACGGACAGGGGGTTTATGGCTACACCTTC. The chain combines TRBV6-5 with TRBJ1-2, with 10 nucleotides matching TRBD1. The length of the CDR3 is 14 residues. Trimming took 7 bases from V and 5 from J; bases not matched to a gene: 7. Per germline, CDR1 MNHEY and CDR2 SVGAGI.

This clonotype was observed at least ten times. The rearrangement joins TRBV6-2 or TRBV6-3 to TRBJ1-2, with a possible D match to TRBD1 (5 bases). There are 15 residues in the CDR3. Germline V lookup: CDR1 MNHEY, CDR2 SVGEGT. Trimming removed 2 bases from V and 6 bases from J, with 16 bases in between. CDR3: CASSYRGTGVDGYTF. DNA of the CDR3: TGTGCCAGCAGTTACCGCGGGACCGGGGTTGATGGCTACACCTTC.

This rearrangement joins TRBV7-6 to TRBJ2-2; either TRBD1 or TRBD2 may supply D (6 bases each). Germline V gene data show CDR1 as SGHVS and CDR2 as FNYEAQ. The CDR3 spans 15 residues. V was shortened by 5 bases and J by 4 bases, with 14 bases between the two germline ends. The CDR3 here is CASSRGRGFTGELFF. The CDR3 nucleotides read TGTGCCAGCAGCCGGGGGCGCGGGTTCACCGGGGAGCTGTTTTTT.

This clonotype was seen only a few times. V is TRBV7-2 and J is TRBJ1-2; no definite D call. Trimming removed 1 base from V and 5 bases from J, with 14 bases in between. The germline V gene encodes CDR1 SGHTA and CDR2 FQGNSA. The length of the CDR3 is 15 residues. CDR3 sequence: CASSLDVVAVYGYTF. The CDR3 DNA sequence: TGTGCCAGCAGCTTAGACGTAGTGGCAGTGTATGGCTACACCTTC.

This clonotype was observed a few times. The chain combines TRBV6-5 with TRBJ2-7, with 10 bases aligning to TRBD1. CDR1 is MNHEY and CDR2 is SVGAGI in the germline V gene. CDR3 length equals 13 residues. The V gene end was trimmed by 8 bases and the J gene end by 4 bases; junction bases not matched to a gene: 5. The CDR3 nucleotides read TGTGCCAGCCGGGGACAGGGGAAGTACGAGCAGTACTTC. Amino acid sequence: CASRGQGKYEQYF.

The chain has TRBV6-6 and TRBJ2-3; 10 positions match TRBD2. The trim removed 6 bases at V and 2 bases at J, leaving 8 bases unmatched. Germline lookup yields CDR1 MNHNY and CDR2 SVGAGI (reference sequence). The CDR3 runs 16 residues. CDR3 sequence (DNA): TGTGCCAGCAGCCCTCAACTAGCGGGGATCACAGATACGCAGTATTTT. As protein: CASSPQLAGITDTQYF.

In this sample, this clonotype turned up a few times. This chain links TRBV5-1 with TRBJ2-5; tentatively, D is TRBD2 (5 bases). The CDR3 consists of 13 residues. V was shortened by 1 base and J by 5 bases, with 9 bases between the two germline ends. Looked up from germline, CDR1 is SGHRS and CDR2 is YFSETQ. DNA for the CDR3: TGCGCCAGCAGCTTGTGGGGAGAGGAGACCCAGTACTTC. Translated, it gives CASSLWGEETQYF.

The CDR3 protein is CASSLRTGAGYTF. DNA of the CDR3: TGCGCCAGCAGTCTTAGGACAGGGGCGGGCTACACCTTC. The chain couples TRBV4-3 to TRBJ1-2; 9 bases are shared with TRBD1. The CDR3 loop spans 13 amino acids. V lost 6 bases to trimming and J lost 8 bases; unmatched junction nucleotides: 7. Germline values: CDR1 LGHNA, CDR2 YSLEER.

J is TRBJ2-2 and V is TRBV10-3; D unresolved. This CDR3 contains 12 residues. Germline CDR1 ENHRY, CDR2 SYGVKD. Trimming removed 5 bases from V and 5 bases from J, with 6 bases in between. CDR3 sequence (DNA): TGTGCCATCAGTTTGTGGACCGGGGAGCTGTTTTTT. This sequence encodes CAISLWTGELFF.

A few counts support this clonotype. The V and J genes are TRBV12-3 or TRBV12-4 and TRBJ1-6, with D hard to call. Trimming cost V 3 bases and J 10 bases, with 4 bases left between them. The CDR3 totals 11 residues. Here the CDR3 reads CASSFGSPLHF. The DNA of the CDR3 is TGTGCCAGCAGTTTCGGCTCACCCCTCCACTTT.

In nucleotides, the CDR3 is TGTGCCAGCAGCCCCGGAGGGGGTAGCACTGAAGCTTTCTTT. This translates into CASSPGGGSTEAFF. The genes are TRBV7-9 and TRBJ1-1, with TRBD1 as a possible D gene (6 bases). Germline V gene sequence: CDR1 SEHNR, CDR2 FQNEAQ (reference sequence). V lost 5 bases to trimming and J lost 4 bases, with 14 bases between them. The CDR3 covers 14 residues.

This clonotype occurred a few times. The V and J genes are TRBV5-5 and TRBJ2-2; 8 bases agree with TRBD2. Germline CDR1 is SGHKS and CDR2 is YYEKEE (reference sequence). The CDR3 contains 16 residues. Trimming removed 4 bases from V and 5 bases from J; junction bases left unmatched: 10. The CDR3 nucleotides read TGTGCCAGCAGCCATTCGCCGGGACTAGAGACCGGGGAGCTGTTTTTT. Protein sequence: CASSHSPGLETGELFF. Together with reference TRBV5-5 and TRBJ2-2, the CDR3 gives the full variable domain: DAGVTQSPTHLIKTRGQQVTLRCSPISGHKSVSWYQQVLGQGPQFIFQYYEKEERGRGNFPDRFSARQFPNYSSELNVNALLLGDSALYLCASSHSPGLETGELFFGEGSRLTVL.

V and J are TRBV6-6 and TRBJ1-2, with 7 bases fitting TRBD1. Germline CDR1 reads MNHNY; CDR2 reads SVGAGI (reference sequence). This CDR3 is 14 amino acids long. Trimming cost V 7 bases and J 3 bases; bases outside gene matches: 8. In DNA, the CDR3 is TGTGCCAGCAATCATCAGGGGGGGGACTATGGCTACACCTTC. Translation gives CASNHQGGDYGYTF.

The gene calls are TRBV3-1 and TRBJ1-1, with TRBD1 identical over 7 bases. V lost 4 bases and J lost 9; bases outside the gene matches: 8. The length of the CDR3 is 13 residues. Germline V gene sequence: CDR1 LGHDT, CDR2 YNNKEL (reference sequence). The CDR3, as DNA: TGTGCCAGCAGCCCGGGCCGACAGGGCAAAGCTTTCTTT. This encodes CASSPGRQGKAFF.

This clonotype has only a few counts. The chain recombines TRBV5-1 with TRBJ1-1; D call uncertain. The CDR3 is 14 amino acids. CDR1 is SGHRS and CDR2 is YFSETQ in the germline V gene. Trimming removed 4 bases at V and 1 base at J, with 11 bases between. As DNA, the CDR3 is TGCGCCAGCAGCGTTTCCAGCGGGAACACTGAAGCTTTCTTT. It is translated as CASSVSSGNTEAFF.

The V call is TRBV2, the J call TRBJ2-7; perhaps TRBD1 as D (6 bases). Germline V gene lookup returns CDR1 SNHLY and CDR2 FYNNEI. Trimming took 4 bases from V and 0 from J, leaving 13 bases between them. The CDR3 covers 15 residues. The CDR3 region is CASSGQTGYSYEQYF. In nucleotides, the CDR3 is TGTGCCAGCAGTGGCCAGACAGGCTACTCCTACGAGCAGTACTTC.

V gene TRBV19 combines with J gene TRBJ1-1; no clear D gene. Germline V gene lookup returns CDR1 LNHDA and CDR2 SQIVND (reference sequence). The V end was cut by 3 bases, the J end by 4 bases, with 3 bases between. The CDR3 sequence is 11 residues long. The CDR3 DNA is TGTGCCAGTAGTATTTTCACTGAAGCTTTCTTT. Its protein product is CASSIFTEAFF.

CDR3 residues: CASSLGSPGGNQPQHF. As DNA, the CDR3 is TGTGCCAGCAGTTTAGGGTCCCCAGGAGGCAATCAGCCCCAGCATTTT. V is TRBV28 and J is TRBJ1-5; D is unresolved. Trimming shortened V by 2 bases and J by 2 bases, and 13 bases separated the two germline ends. The CDR3 extends over 16 amino acids. The germline gives CDR1 MDHEN, CDR2 SYDVKM.

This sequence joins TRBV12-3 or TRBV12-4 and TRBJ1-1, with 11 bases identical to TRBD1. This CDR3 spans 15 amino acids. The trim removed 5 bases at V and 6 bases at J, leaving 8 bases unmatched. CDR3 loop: CASSQRTGGPPEAFF. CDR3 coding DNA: TGTGCCAGCAGTCAACGGACAGGGGGCCCCCCTGAAGCTTTCTTT.

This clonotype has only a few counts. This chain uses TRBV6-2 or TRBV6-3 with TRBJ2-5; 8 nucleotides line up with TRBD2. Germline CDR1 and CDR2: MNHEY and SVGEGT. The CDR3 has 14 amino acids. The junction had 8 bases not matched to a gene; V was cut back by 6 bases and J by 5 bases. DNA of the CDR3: TGTGCCAGCAGGCGTGGGACTAGAGGCGAGACCCAGTACTTC. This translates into CASRRGTRGETQYF.

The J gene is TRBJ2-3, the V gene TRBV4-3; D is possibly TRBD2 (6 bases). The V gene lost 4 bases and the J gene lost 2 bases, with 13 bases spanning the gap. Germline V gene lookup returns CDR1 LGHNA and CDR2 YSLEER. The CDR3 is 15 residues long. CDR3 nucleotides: TGCGCCAGCAGCCGGAGCGGGCTGTACACAGATACGCAGTATTTT. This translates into CASSRSGLYTDTQYF.

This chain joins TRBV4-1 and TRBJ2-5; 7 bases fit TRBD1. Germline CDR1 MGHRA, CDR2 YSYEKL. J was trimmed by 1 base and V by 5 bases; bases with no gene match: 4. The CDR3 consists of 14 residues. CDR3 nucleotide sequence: TGCGCCAGCAGCAGATACAGGGGCCAAGAGACCCAGTACTTC. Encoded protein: CASSRYRGQETQYF.

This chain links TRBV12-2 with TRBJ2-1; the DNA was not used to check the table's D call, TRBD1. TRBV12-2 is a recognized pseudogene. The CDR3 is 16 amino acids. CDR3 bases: TGTGCAAGTCGCTTAGCGGACAGGGACTTTATGCATGAGCAGTTCTTC. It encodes CASRLADRDFMHEQFF.

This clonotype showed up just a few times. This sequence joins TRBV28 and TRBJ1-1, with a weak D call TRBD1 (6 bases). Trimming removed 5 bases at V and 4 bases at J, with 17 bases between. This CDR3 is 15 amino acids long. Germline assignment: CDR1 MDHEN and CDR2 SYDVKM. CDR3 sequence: CASSTPSGGPTEAFF. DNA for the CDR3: TGTGCCAGCAGTACCCCTTCGGGGGGGCCCACTGAAGCTTTCTTT.

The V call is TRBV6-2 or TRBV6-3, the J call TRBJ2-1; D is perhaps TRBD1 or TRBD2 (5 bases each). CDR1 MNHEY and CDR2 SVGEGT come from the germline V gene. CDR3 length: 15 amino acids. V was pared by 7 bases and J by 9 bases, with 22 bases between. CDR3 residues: CASTTRGRPTPEQFF. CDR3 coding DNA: TGTGCCAGCACCACCCGGGGCAGGCCAACCCCTGAGCAGTTCTTC.

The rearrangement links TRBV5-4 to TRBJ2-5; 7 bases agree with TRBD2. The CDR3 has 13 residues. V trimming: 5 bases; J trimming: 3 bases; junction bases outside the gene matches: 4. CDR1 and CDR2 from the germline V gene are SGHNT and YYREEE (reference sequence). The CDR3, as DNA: TGTGCCAGCAGGGCCGGACTAGAAGAGACCCAGTACTTC. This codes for CASRAGLEETQYF. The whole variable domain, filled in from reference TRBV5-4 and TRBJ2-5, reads ETGVTQSPTHLIKTRGQQVTLRCSSQSGHNTVSWYQQALGQGPQFIFQYYREEENGRGNFPPRFSGLQFPNYSSELNVNALELDDSALYLCASRAGLEETQYFGPGTRLLVL.

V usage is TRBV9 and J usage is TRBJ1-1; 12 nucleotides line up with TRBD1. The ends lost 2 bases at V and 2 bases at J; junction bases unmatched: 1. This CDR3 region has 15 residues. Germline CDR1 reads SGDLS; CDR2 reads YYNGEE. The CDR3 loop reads CASSVGQGANTEAFF. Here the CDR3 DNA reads TGTGCCAGCAGCGTGGGACAGGGGGCCAACACTGAAGCTTTCTTT. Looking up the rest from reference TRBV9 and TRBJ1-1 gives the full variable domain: DSGVTQTPKHLITATGQRVTLRCSPRSGDLSVYWYQQSLDQGLQFLIQYYNGEERAKGNILERFSAQQFPDLHSELNLSSLELGDSALYFCASSVGQGANTEAFFGQGTRLTVV.

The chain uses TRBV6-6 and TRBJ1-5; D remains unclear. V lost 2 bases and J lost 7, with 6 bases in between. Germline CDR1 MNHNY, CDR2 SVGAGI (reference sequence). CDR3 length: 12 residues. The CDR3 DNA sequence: TGTGCCAGCAGTTACGTCCGGCAGCCCCAGCATTTT. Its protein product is CASSYVRQPQHF.

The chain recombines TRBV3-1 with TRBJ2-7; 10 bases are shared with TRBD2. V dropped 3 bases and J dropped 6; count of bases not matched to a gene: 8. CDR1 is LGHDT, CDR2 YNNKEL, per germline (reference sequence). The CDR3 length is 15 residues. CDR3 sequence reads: CASSQVPSGGGEQYF. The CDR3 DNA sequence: TGTGCCAGCAGCCAGGTTCCTAGCGGGGGCGGCGAGCAGTACTTC.